What follows are 28 T cell receptor beta chains derived from one specimen sequenced in a study of shared clonotypes between healthy human individuals. This table comes from immunoSEQ multiplex PCR, and its TCRdb copy is limited to in-frame clones, with some not included. The repertoire includes about 2.3 million clones, 85% to 95% of them detected once, and 0.3% to 0.4% sits in the top ten. The specimen sequenced was naive CD4+ T cells from PBMCs. Subset given: CD45RA+ positively selected. These receptors were collected from a man between 18 and 29 years old in good health. Some clones in this sample may be carry-over from other donors' samples.

The rearrangement uses TRBV4-1 and TRBJ2-7; the D is unclear. With 9 bases removed from V and 0 bases from J, the gap between germline ends came to 15 bases. The CDR3 totals 14 residues. In germline, CDR1 is MGHRA, CDR2 YSYEKL. The CDR3 DNA reads as TGCGCCAGTCAAGCCCCTCTGACCTCCTACGAGCAGTACTTC. Protein sequence: CASQAPLTSYEQYF.

The genes are TRBV28 and TRBJ1-4; D is uncertain. CDR1 and CDR2 (germline): MDHEN, SYDVKM. The CDR3 totals 12 residues. Trimming removed 5 bases from V and 5 bases from J, with 6 bases in between. CDR3 bases: TGTGCCAGCAGTAAGCCCAATGAAAAACTGTTTTTT. Protein product: CASSKPNEKLFF.

The chain combines TRBV5-4 with TRBJ2-3; D might be TRBD2 (6 bases). The CDR3 covers 16 residues. V was clipped by 8 bases and J by 3 bases, with 22 bases between them. CDR1 and CDR2 from the germline V gene are SGHNT and YYREEE (reference sequence). CDR3: CASQQIRRDGTDTQYF. CDR3 nucleotide sequence: TGTGCCAGTCAACAAATCCGGCGGGATGGGACAGATACGCAGTATTTT.

The rearrangement joins TRBV28 to TRBJ2-7; 10 bases fit TRBD1. With V trimmed by 8 bases and J by 4 bases, 5 bases remained unmatched. CDR1 and CDR2 (germline): MDHEN, SYDVKM. This CDR3 region has 13 residues. CDR3 residues: CASRTGGLYEQYF. The CDR3 DNA reads TGTGCCAGCCGGACAGGGGGGCTATACGAGCAGTACTTC.

The rearrangement uses TRBV28 and TRBJ2-1, with TRBD2 matching over 10 bases. Germline CDR1 and CDR2: MDHEN and SYDVKM. With V trimmed by 7 bases and J by 9 bases, 12 bases remained unmatched. The CDR3 is 15 residues long. CDR3 nucleotide sequence: TGTGCCAGCAAATCTTCAGCGGGAGGGCATTTTGAGCAGTTCTTC. Protein product: CASKSSAGGHFEQFF.

The genes are TRBV2 and TRBJ2-7, with D possibly matching TRBD2 (7 bases). The CDR3 length is 13 residues. The germline gives CDR1 SNHLY, CDR2 FYNNEI. V was cut by 4 bases and J by 2 bases, with 9 bases left in between. DNA of the CDR3: TGTGCCAGCAGTGCGGGGGGCACCTACGAGCAGTACTTC. This codes for CASSAGGTYEQYF.

The chain recombines TRBV30 with TRBJ2-6; D ambiguous. Looked up from germline, CDR1 is GTSNPN and CDR2 is SVGIG (reference sequence). V lost 5 bases to trimming and J lost 2 bases, with 13 bases between them. This CDR3 spans 15 amino acids. The CDR3 is CAWRPPGAGANVLTF. The CDR3 DNA reads as TGTGCCTGGCGCCCCCCGGGTGCTGGGGCCAACGTCCTGACTTTC.

The chain has TRBV11-2 and TRBJ2-7; 7 bases map to TRBD2. Per germline, CDR1 SGHAT and CDR2 FQNNGV. The length of the CDR3 is 15 residues. Losses at the gene ends were 1 base for V and 2 bases for J; bases not matched to a gene: 5. CDR3 amino acids: CASSLVERGPYEQYF. CDR3 bases: TGTGCCAGCAGCTTAGTAGAGCGGGGTCCCTACGAGCAGTACTTC.

This clone has more than one count but fewer than ten. At the DNA level, this CDR3 is encoded by other sequences in the same sample as well. The chain is built from TRBV18 and TRBJ1-2; TRBD1 aligns across 8 bases. CDR1 and CDR2 from the germline V gene are KGHSH and LQKENI. The CDR3 consists of 13 residues. Germline trimming cut 3 bases from V and 3 bases from J; bases unmatched to any gene: 0. CDR3 DNA: TGTGCCAGCTCACCGGGACAGGACTATGGCTACACCTTC. Translated: CASSPGQDYGYTF.

The chain employs TRBV5-1 and TRBJ2-3, with 10 bases that match TRBD2. CDR1 and CDR2 from the germline V gene are SGHRS and YFSETQ. V shed 4 bases, J shed 2 bases, and the junction held 4 bases outside the gene matches. The CDR3 is 15 residues long. The CDR3 region is CASSAGTSDTDTQYF. The CDR3 DNA is TGCGCCAGCAGCGCCGGGACTAGCGACACAGATACGCAGTATTTT.

This clone was detected only a few times. This chain links TRBV7-2 with TRBJ1-2; TRBD1 aligns across 12 bases. Germline trimming cut 5 bases from V and 13 bases from J; bases unmatched to any gene: 11. The germline CDR1 and CDR2 sequences are SGHTA and FQGNSA. The length of the CDR3 is 14 residues. The CDR3 spells CASSGGTGGAIGTF. The DNA for the CDR3 is TGTGCCAGCAGCGGGGGGACAGGGGGCGCGATCGGCACCTTC.

This clone was picked up a small number of times. The chain is built from TRBV5-1 and TRBJ1-1; D gene unclear. V lost 4 bases and J lost 0, with 10 bases in between. Germline V gives CDR1 SGHRS, CDR2 YFSETQ. The CDR3 has 14 amino acids. CDR3 sequence reads: CASSPTELNTEAFF. In DNA form, the CDR3 reads TGCGCCAGCAGCCCCACGGAATTGAACACTGAAGCTTTCTTT.

The J gene is TRBJ2-3, the V gene TRBV2; no clear D gene. Deletions cut 7 bases from V and 4 bases from J, with 15 bases between. There are 14 residues in the CDR3. CDR1 and CDR2 (germline): SNHLY, FYNNEI. The CDR3 DNA is TGTGCCAGCACCCTCGACGTCTCGCCAGATACGCAGTATTTT. This sequence encodes CASTLDVSPDTQYF. Combining the CDR3 with reference TRBV2 and TRBJ2-3 gives the whole variable domain EPEVTQTPSHQVTQMGQEVILRCVPISNHLYFYWYRQILGQKVEFLVSFYNNEISEKSEIFDDQFSVERPDGSNFTLKIRSTKLEDSAMYFCASTLDVSPDTQYFGPGTRLTVL.

The CDR3, as DNA: TGTGCCAGCAGTAAGACAGGGGTAGACCCTGAAGCTTTCTTT. Amino acid sequence: CASSKTGVDPEAFF. The chain employs TRBV6-1 and TRBJ1-1, with 8 bases fitting TRBD1. From germline, CDR1 is MNHNS and CDR2 SASEGT. CDR3 length equals 14 residues. Losses at the gene ends were 5 bases for V and 6 bases for J; bases not matched to a gene: 8.

Remarks on this clone: The sample holds other DNA sequences that translate to the same CDR3. V and J are TRBV7-9 and TRBJ1-5; no reliable D call. Per germline, CDR1 SEHNR and CDR2 FQNEAQ (reference sequence). Trimming took off 3 bases at V and 1 base at J, with 10 bases between the two ends. The CDR3 consists of 15 residues. The CDR3 sequence is CASSLAGGSNQPQHF. CDR3 sequence (DNA): TGTGCCAGCAGCTTGGCGGGAGGCAGCAATCAGCCCCAGCATTTT.

V is TRBV28 and J is TRBJ1-4; no reliable D call. V shed 7 bases and J shed 5 bases, with 8 bases lying between them. Per the germline V gene, CDR1 is MDHEN and CDR2 is SYDVKM. The CDR3 has 12 amino acids. The CDR3 DNA reads TGTGCCAGCAATAGGCTCAATGAAAAACTGTTTTTT. Translated: CASNRLNEKLFF.

This clone was seen only once. This chain links TRBV5-5 with TRBJ2-5; D possibly matches TRBD1 or TRBD2 (5 bases each). CDR3 length: 14 residues. Germline CDR1 is SGHKS and CDR2 is YYEKEE (reference sequence). The germline V and J ends were trimmed by 3 bases and 7 bases, with 16 bases remaining between them. CDR3 DNA: TGTGCCAGCAGCTCGACGGGGCTCCAGGGGACCCAGTACTTC. This sequence encodes CASSSTGLQGTQYF.

This clone occurred once. The genes are TRBV5-4 and TRBJ2-3; 11 nucleotides align to TRBD2. The CDR3 totals 18 residues. The junction had 13 bases not matched to a gene; V was cut back by 4 bases and J by 3 bases. The V gene's germline CDR1 is SGHNT and CDR2 YYREEE (reference sequence). The CDR3 bases are TGTGCCAGCAGCCCTCTGTGGGTGACTAGCGGGATTACAGATACGCAGTATTTT. The encoded protein is CASSPLWVTSGITDTQYF.

The rearrangement links TRBV2 to TRBJ2-5; tentatively, D is TRBD1 or TRBD2 (7 bases each). V dropped 0 bases and J dropped 5 bases, with 13 bases sitting between them. The CDR3 has 15 amino acids. Per the germline V gene, CDR1 is SNHLY and CDR2 is FYNNEI. CDR3 bases: TGTGCCAGCAGTGAAGCCCAGGGGGGGGCCGAGACCCAGTACTTC. As protein: CASSEAQGGAETQYF.

The V and J genes are TRBV28 and TRBJ1-5, with D possibly being TRBD1 (6 bases). V was cut by 5 bases and J by 2 bases, with 22 bases left in between. Germline V gene data show CDR1 as MDHEN and CDR2 as SYDVKM. The CDR3 has 18 amino acids. The CDR3 reads CASSTKAQGGTGNQPQHF. For the CDR3, the DNA is TGTGCCAGCAGTACCAAGGCACAAGGGGGGACGGGCAATCAGCCCCAGCATTTT.

The chain couples TRBV5-1 to TRBJ1-1; 9 positions match TRBD1. The CDR3 contains 19 residues. Germline V gene lookup returns CDR1 SGHRS and CDR2 YFSETQ. The J segment lost 4 bases and the V segment lost 3 bases, leaving 19 bases of the junction unmatched. The CDR3 nucleotides read TGCGCCAGCAGCTCAAAGCAGACAGGGGGACTTGTCTGGGGCACTGAAGCTTTCTTT. Translation gives CASSSKQTGGLVWGTEAFF. The whole variable domain, filled in from reference TRBV5-1 and TRBJ1-1, reads KAGVTQTPRYLIKTRGQQVTLSCSPISGHRSVSWYQQTPGQGLQFLFEYFSETQRNKGNFPGRFSGRQFSNSRSEMNVSTLELGDSALYLCASSSKQTGGLVWGTEAFFGQGTRLTVV.

CDR3 amino acids: CASSRAGGPVEQFF. DNA of the CDR3: TGCGCCAGCAGCCGAGCGGGAGGGCCGGTTGAGCAGTTCTTC. The chain recombines TRBV4-1 with TRBJ2-1, with TRBD2 matching over 10 bases. V lost 4 bases, J lost 9 bases, and 6 bases stayed unmatched. Per the germline V gene, CDR1 is MGHRA and CDR2 is YSYEKL. The CDR3 totals 14 residues.

In its sample, this clone was seen a few times. The chain carries TRBV29-1 and TRBJ1-2; D gene uncertain. Trimming took off 0 bases at V and 7 bases at J, with 12 bases between the two ends. The CDR3 is made up of 13 amino acids. Germline V lookup: CDR1 SQVTM, CDR2 ANQGSEA. The CDR3 DNA sequence: TGCAGCGTTGAAGATCTTGCGGGTGGTGGCTACACCTTC. Its translation is CSVEDLAGGGYTF.

The chain combines TRBV21-1 with TRBJ2-2; the table's TRBD1 call for D was not verified on the DNA. TRBV21-1 counts as a pseudogene. CDR3 size: 15 residues. In nucleotides, the CDR3 is TGTGCCAGCAGCGAACAGGGGATCAACGCCGGGGAGCTGTTTTTT. Amino acids: CASSEQGINAGELFF.

For the CDR3, the DNA is TGTGCCTGGAGTGAGAGGACTCCCCCGAGGCCCCTCCACTTT. It codes for CAWSERTPPRPLHF. The chain links TRBV30 to TRBJ1-6; D not resolved. CDR1 is GTSNPN, CDR2 SVGIG, per germline (reference sequence). V lost 1 base, J lost 13 bases, and 17 bases lay in between. This CDR3 is 14 amino acids long.

The chain employs TRBV5-1 and TRBJ2-7; TRBD2 matches at 10 bases. Germline lookup yields CDR1 SGHRS and CDR2 YFSETQ. CDR3 size: 18 residues. J lost 2 bases, V lost 1 base, and 12 bases had no gene match. CDR3 region: CASSLPRHTSGATYEQYF. The CDR3 DNA follows: TGCGCCAGCAGCTTGCCTCGCCATACTAGCGGGGCAACCTACGAGCAGTACTTC. Filled out from reference TRBV5-1 and TRBJ2-7, the complete variable domain reads KAGVTQTPRYLIKTRGQQVTLSCSPISGHRSVSWYQQTPGQGLQFLFEYFSETQRNKGNFPGRFSGRQFSNSRSEMNVSTLELGDSALYLCASSLPRHTSGATYEQYFGPGTRLTVT.

V is TRBV28 and J is TRBJ2-7, with D maybe TRBD2 (5 bases). This CDR3 is built from 13 residues. V lost 4 bases and J lost 9, with 16 bases in between. CDR1 and CDR2 (germline): MDHEN, SYDVKM. The CDR3 nucleotides read TGTGCCAGCAGTTCCCCCTCGGGGTTAGGGCAGTACTTC. Its protein product is CASSSPSGLGQYF.

The J gene is TRBJ2-1, the V gene TRBV5-1; D may be TRBD2 (6 bases). CDR1 is SGHRS, CDR2 YFSETQ, per germline. V lost 4 bases and J lost 1, with 12 bases in between. This CDR3 spans 15 amino acids. The CDR3 loop reads CASSTVAVSYNEQFF. The CDR3 nucleotides read TGCGCCAGCAGCACTGTAGCGGTTTCCTACAATGAGCAGTTCTTC.